Each of the 30 T cell receptor beta chains below was sequenced from the same sample in a study of PD-L1 blockade in urothelial cancer. The time point denotes: pretreatment peripheral blood. Using immunoSEQ multiplex PCR, the repertoire was profiled, and TCRdb retains in-frame clones only, with some absent. The data contain 15,000 to 20,000 clones, 70% to 90% of them singletons. Sequences were derived from PBMCs, sampled around atezolizumab (anti-PD-L1) treatment. Receptors were obtained from a man aged 70-80 years with urothelial cancer.

This chain joins TRBV9 and TRBJ2-3; TRBD2 aligns across 9 bases. Germline-derived CDR1 and CDR2 are SGDLS and YYNGEE. CDR3 length: 18 amino acids. V lost 0 bases and J lost 3; bases outside the gene matches: 11. CDR3 DNA sequence: TGTGCCAGCAGCGTAGGGGTAACGCGGGGGGGAAGGACAGATACGCAGTATTTT. Translation: CASSVGVTRGGRTDTQYF.

The CDR3 loop is CASNGLAGREETQYF. CDR3 nucleotide sequence: TGTGCCAGCAATGGACTAGCGGGAAGGGAAGAGACCCAGTACTTC. The V and J genes are TRBV2 and TRBJ2-5; 12 nucleotides line up with TRBD2. Germline V gene sequence: CDR1 SNHLY, CDR2 FYNNEI. Trimming cost V 7 bases and J 3 bases; bases outside gene matches: 6. The CDR3 sequence is 15 residues long.

The gene calls are TRBV19 and TRBJ1-6; 7 nucleotides match TRBD1. This CDR3 is built from 13 residues. The junction had 3 bases not matched to a gene; V was cut back by 5 bases and J by 8 bases. In germline, CDR1 is LNHDA, CDR2 SQIVND (reference sequence). The CDR3: CASSDRVDSPLHF. CDR3 DNA sequence: TGTGCCAGTAGTGACAGGGTGGATTCACCCCTCCACTTT.

The chain employs TRBV19 and TRBJ2-7; no reliable D call. CDR3 length equals 15 residues. V was trimmed by 4 bases and J by 3 bases, leaving 16 bases between them. Germline V lookup: CDR1 LNHDA, CDR2 SQIVND (reference sequence). The CDR3 loop is CASSTRGGRYYEQYF. The CDR3 region has the DNA TGTGCCAGTAGTACCCGTGGCGGAAGATACTACGAGCAGTACTTC.

The J gene is TRBJ1-2, the V gene TRBV10-3, with D unclear. This CDR3 comprises 16 residues. Germline V gene lookup returns CDR1 ENHRY and CDR2 SYGVKD. The germline V and J ends were trimmed by 0 bases and 2 bases, with 13 bases remaining between them. CDR3 sequence reads: CAISESRGQRNYGYTF. The DNA of the CDR3 is TGTGCCATCAGTGAGTCGCGAGGGCAGCGAAACTATGGCTACACCTTC.

This sequence joins TRBV11-2 and TRBJ2-7; D possibly corresponds to TRBD1 (7 bases). In germline, CDR1 is SGHAT, CDR2 FQNNGV. CDR3 length: 15 amino acids. V lost 8 bases to trimming and J lost 6 bases, with 23 bases between them. The CDR3 nucleotides read TGTGCCAGCCAGGGGGGTGACCGCTATTGGGGCGAGCAGTACTTC. This encodes CASQGGDRYWGEQYF.

The V call is TRBV6-1, the J call TRBJ1-2; the match to TRBD1 covers 7 bases. V gave up 3 bases and J gave up 0 bases; unmatched junction bases: 4. This CDR3 has 15 residues. CDR1 and CDR2 from the germline V gene are MNHNS and SASEGT. CDR3 nucleotides: TGTGCCAGCAGTGACTGGACAGGACCTAACTATGGCTACACCTTC. Encoded protein: CASSDWTGPNYGYTF.

The V gene is TRBV28, the J gene TRBJ1-5; a possible D gene is TRBD1 (6 bases). CDR3 length: 15 residues. The ends were cut back, 4 bases at V and 5 bases at J, with 15 bases in the middle. Germline CDR1 is MDHEN and CDR2 is SYDVKM. CDR3 sequence: CASSSPYREYQPQHF. DNA of the CDR3: TGTGCCAGCAGTTCCCCCTACAGGGAATATCAGCCCCAGCATTTT.

The V and J genes are TRBV5-6 and TRBJ2-2, with 11 bases aligning to TRBD1. The CDR3 is 15 residues long. Looked up from germline, CDR1 is SGHDT and CDR2 is YYEEEE. Trimming removed 4 bases from V and 7 bases from J; junction bases left unmatched: 6. As DNA, the CDR3 is TGTGCCAGCAGCCCGGACAGGGGGCATGACGGGGAGCTGTTTTTT. It translates to CASSPDRGHDGELFF.

V gene TRBV12-5 combines with J gene TRBJ2-1; 7 positions agree with TRBD1. J gave up 1 base and V 9 bases, and 12 bases lay outside the gene matches. The V gene's germline CDR1 is LGHNT and CDR2 FRNRAP. CDR3 length: 16 amino acids. This CDR3 is CASLPGNRGSYNEQFF. In DNA, the CDR3 is TGTGCTAGCCTACCTGGAAACAGGGGTTCCTACAATGAGCAGTTCTTC.

This chain joins TRBV5-4 and TRBJ2-1; 14 bases map to TRBD2. Germline V gene lookup returns CDR1 SGHNT and CDR2 YYREEE (reference sequence). The CDR3 has 18 residues. With V trimmed by 1 base and J by 4 bases, 7 bases remained unmatched. The CDR3 region is CASSLSRLAGGPYNEQFF. CDR3 DNA: TGTGCCAGCAGCTTGTCCCGACTAGCGGGGGGGCCGTACAATGAGCAGTTCTTC.

The chain recombines TRBV6-1 with TRBJ1-2; tentative D call: TRBD1 (6 bases). Trimming shortened V by 2 bases and J by 13 bases, and 8 bases separated the two germline ends. This CDR3 region has 10 residues. Germline values: CDR1 MNHNS, CDR2 SASEGT. This chain's CDR3 is CASSEHRATF. The CDR3 DNA sequence: TGTGCCAGCAGTGAACACAGGGCCACCTTC.

The rearrangement joins TRBV28 to TRBJ1-1; D is ambiguous. The CDR3 is 14 amino acids. The ends were cut back, 2 bases at V and 4 bases at J, with 11 bases in the middle. The V gene's germline CDR1 is MDHEN and CDR2 SYDVKM. CDR3 protein: CASSLGSSGTEAFF. CDR3 nucleotides: TGTGCCAGCAGTTTAGGTTCATCCGGCACTGAAGCTTTCTTT.

The rearrangement uses TRBV7-9 and TRBJ1-3; TRBD1 aligns across 9 bases. Per the germline V gene, CDR1 is SEHNR and CDR2 is FQNEAQ (reference sequence). V was clipped by 4 bases and J by 4 bases; unmatched bases: 5. The CDR3 has 15 amino acids. CDR3 region: CASSSGTGQGNTIYF. The CDR3 DNA follows: TGTGCCAGCAGCTCTGGGACAGGGCAAGGAAACACCATATATTTT.

The V and J genes are TRBV5-6 and TRBJ1-3; D is unresolved. Germline CDR1 reads SGHDT; CDR2 reads YYEEEE. The length of the CDR3 is 15 residues. Between the trimmed V and J ends, which lost 0 bases and 2 bases, there was a span of 9 bases. CDR3 in amino acids: CASSLVEVAGNTIYF. CDR3 DNA: TGTGCCAGCAGCTTGGTAGAGGTGGCTGGAAACACCATATATTTT.

The gene calls are TRBV28 and TRBJ2-7; a possible D gene is TRBD2 (5 bases). The length of the CDR3 is 13 residues. Trimming stripped 1 base from V and 9 bases from J, with 13 bases between. The germline V gene has CDR1 MDHEN and CDR2 SYDVKM. CDR3 region: CASSLFSGDGQYF. In nucleotides, the CDR3 is TGTGCCAGCAGTTTATTCTCCGGGGATGGGCAGTACTTC.

This clone was counted only a few times. The chain links TRBV15 to TRBJ2-5, with D perhaps matching TRBD1 (6 bases). Trimming stripped 3 bases from V and 2 bases from J, with 13 bases between. CDR3 length: 15 residues. The germline V gene has CDR1 LNHNV and CDR2 YYDKDF (reference sequence). The CDR3 DNA reads as TGTGCCACCAGCAGGAGCACAGGGCCTCAAGAGACCCAGTACTTC. Amino acids: CATSRSTGPQETQYF.

The chain carries TRBV11-3 and TRBJ2-3; 12 nucleotides match TRBD2. After removal of 1 base from V and 5 bases from J, the junction contained 4 bases not matched to a gene. The CDR3 spans 16 residues. Germline CDR1 SGHNT, CDR2 YENEEA. Here the CDR3 DNA reads TGTGCCAGCAGCTTAGGACTAGCGGGGGCAGGAGATACGCAGTATTTT. It translates to CASSLGLAGAGDTQYF.

The V call is TRBV28, the J call TRBJ1-6; D remains unclear. The V gene lost 1 base and the J gene lost 0 bases, with 7 bases spanning the gap. The CDR3 totals 16 residues. Germline V lookup: CDR1 MDHEN, CDR2 SYDVKM. The CDR3 spells CASSLSGSSYNSPLHF. For the CDR3, the DNA is TGTGCCAGCAGTTTATCTGGGAGCTCCTATAATTCACCCCTCCACTTT.

The J gene is TRBJ1-2, the V gene TRBV6-1; D is possibly TRBD1 (5 bases). Germline CDR1 reads MNHNS; CDR2 reads SASEGT. V was shortened by 2 bases and J by 12 bases, with 13 bases between the two germline ends. The CDR3 sequence is 12 residues long. DNA for the CDR3: TGTGCCAGCAGTGAAAACAGCGAGGACAACACCTTC. Amino acid sequence: CASSENSEDNTF.

J is TRBJ1-1 and V is TRBV25-1, with 9 bases fitting TRBD1. V trimming: 3 bases; J trimming: 4 bases; junction bases outside the gene matches: 3. This CDR3 comprises 14 residues. CDR1 and CDR2 from the germline V gene are MGHDK and SYGVNS. The CDR3 bases are TGTGCCAGCAGTGACGGGACAGGGATCACTGAAGCTTTCTTT. It translates to CASSDGTGITEAFF.

The rearrangement links TRBV5-1 to TRBJ2-2; possible D gene TRBD2, 7 bases. The CDR3 spans 14 residues. V was cut by 6 bases and J by 3 bases, with 12 bases left in between. Per the germline V gene, CDR1 is SGHRS and CDR2 is YFSETQ. The CDR3 nucleotides are TGCGCCAGCAAGGGGGGGGCCGACACCGGGGAGCTGTTTTTT. It yields the protein CASKGGADTGELFF. Combining the CDR3 with reference TRBV5-1 and TRBJ2-2 gives the whole variable domain KAGVTQTPRYLIKTRGQQVTLSCSPISGHRSVSWYQQTPGQGLQFLFEYFSETQRNKGNFPGRFSGRQFSNSRSEMNVSTLELGDSALYLCASKGGADTGELFFGEGSRLTVL.

This clone was recorded once. The chain joins TRBV2 to TRBJ1-1; D not certain. This CDR3 contains 14 residues. Germline V gene sequence: CDR1 SNHLY, CDR2 FYNNEI. Deletions cut 4 bases from V and 8 bases from J, with 17 bases between. DNA of the CDR3: TGTGCCAGCAGTGGACAAGACGCCCGGTACGAAGCTTTCTTT. This codes for CASSGQDARYEAFF.

V gene TRBV5-1 combines with J gene TRBJ2-7; 14 nucleotides align to TRBD2. Germline values: CDR1 SGHRS, CDR2 YFSETQ. The CDR3 spans 16 residues. V was pared by 7 bases and J by 4 bases, with 10 bases of the junction left unmatched. Here the CDR3 DNA reads TGCGCCAGCTCGGCGGGGACTAGCGGGGGACTTTACGAGCAGTACTTC. It is translated as CASSAGTSGGLYEQYF.

The chain joins TRBV6-1 to TRBJ2-7; a weak D match, TRBD1 (5 bases). The CDR3 contains 13 residues. Germline-derived CDR1 and CDR2 are MNHNS and SASEGT. V shed 7 bases and J shed 7 bases, with 17 bases lying between them. The CDR3 DNA sequence: TGTGCCAGCACAGGGAACCTAATGGGTGAGCAGTACTTC. Its protein is CASTGNLMGEQYF.

This clone was recorded once. This sequence joins TRBV25-1 and TRBJ2-7; 7 bases are a match to TRBD1. The V gene's germline CDR1 is MGHDK and CDR2 SYGVNS. The CDR3 loop spans 15 amino acids. V lost 3 bases, J lost 4 bases, and 9 bases stayed unmatched. The CDR3 region has the DNA TGTGCCAGCAGTGACGCAGGGGGTGAGCGGTACGAGCAGTACTTC. Protein sequence: CASSDAGGERYEQYF.

This chain connects TRBV6-6 to TRBJ1-5; no firm D call. CDR3 length: 13 amino acids. Germline V gene lookup returns CDR1 MNHNY and CDR2 SVGAGI (reference sequence). V was cut by 6 bases and J by 5 bases, with 11 bases left in between. DNA of the CDR3: TGTGCCAGCAGCCACCCGGTGGATCAGCCCCAGCATTTT. Translation: CASSHPVDQPQHF.

The rearrangement links TRBV28 to TRBJ2-4; D remains unclear. CDR1 is MDHEN, CDR2 SYDVKM, per germline. CDR3 length: 13 amino acids. V lost 3 bases and J lost 7, with 10 bases in between. This CDR3 is CASSFRVQNIQYF. The CDR3 DNA follows: TGTGCCAGCAGTTTTCGGGTTCAGAACATTCAGTACTTC.

This clone was observed once. The V gene is TRBV29-1, the J gene TRBJ1-4; no reliable D call. The CDR3 runs 14 residues. The germline V and J ends were trimmed by 0 bases and 5 bases, with 10 bases remaining between them. CDR1 SQVTM and CDR2 ANQGSEA come from the germline V gene. The CDR3 protein is CSVEEAVGNEKLFF. The CDR3 DNA follows: TGCAGCGTTGAAGAGGCAGTGGGCAATGAAAAACTGTTTTTT.

V usage is TRBV6-1 and J usage is TRBJ1-3; D gene ambiguous. Germline-derived CDR1 and CDR2 are MNHNS and SASEGT. Trimming took off 5 bases at V and 1 base at J, with 12 bases between the two ends. This CDR3 is 15 amino acids long. The CDR3 here is CASSTPLTSGNTIYF. As DNA, the CDR3 is TGTGCCAGCAGTACCCCTCTTACATCTGGAAACACCATATATTTT.